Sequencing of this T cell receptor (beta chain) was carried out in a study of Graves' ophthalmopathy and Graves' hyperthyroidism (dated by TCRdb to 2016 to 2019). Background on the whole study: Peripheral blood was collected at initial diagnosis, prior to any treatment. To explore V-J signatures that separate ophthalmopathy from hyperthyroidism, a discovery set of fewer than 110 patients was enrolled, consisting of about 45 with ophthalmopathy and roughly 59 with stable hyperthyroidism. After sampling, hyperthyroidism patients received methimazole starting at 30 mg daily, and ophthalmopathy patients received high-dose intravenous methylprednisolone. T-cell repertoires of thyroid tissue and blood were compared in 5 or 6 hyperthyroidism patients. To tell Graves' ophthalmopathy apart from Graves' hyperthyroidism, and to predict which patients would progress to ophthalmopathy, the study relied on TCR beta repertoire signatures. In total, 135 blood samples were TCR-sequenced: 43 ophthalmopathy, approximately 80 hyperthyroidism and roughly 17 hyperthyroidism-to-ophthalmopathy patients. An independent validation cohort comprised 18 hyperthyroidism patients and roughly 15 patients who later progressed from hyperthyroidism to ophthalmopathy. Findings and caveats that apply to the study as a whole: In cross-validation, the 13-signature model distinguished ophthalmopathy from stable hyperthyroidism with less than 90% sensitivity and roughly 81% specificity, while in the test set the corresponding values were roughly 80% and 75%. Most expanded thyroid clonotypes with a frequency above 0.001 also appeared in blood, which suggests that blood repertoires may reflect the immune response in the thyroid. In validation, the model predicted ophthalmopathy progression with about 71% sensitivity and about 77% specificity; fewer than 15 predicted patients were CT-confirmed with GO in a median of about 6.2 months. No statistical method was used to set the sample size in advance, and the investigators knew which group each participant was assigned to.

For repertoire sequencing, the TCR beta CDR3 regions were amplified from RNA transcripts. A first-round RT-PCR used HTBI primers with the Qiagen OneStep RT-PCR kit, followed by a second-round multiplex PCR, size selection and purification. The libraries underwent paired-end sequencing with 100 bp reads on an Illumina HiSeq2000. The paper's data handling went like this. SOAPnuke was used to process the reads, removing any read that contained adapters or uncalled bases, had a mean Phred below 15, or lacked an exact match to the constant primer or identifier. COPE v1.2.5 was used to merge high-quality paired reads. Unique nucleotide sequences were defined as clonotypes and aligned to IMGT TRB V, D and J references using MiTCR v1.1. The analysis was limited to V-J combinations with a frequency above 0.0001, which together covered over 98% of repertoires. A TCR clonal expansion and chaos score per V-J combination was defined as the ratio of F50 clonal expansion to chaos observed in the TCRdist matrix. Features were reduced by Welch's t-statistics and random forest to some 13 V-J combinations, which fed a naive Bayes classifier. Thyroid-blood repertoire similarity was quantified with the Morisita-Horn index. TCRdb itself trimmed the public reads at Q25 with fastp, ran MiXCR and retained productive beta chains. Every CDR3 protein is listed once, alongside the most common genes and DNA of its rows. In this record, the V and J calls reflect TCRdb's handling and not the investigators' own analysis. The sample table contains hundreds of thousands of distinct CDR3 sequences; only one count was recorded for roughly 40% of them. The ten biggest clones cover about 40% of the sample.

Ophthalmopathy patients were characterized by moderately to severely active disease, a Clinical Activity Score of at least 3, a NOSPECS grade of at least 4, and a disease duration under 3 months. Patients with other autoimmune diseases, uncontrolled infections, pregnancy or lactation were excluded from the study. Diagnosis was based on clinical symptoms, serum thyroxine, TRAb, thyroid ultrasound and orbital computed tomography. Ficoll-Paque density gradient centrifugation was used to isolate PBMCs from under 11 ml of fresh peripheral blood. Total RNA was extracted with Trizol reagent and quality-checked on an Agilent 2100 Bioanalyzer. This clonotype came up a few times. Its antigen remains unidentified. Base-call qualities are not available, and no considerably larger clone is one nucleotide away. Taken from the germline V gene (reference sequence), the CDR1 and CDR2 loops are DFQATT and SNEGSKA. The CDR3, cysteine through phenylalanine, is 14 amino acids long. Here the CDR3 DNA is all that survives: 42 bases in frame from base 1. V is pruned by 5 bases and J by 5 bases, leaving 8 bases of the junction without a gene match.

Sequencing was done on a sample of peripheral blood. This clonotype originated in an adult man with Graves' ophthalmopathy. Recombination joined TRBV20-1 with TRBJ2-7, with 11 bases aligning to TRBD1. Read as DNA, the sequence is TGCAGTGCTCAGCAACTGGACAGGGGGCACGAGCAGTACTTC. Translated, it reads CSAQQLDRGHEQYF.